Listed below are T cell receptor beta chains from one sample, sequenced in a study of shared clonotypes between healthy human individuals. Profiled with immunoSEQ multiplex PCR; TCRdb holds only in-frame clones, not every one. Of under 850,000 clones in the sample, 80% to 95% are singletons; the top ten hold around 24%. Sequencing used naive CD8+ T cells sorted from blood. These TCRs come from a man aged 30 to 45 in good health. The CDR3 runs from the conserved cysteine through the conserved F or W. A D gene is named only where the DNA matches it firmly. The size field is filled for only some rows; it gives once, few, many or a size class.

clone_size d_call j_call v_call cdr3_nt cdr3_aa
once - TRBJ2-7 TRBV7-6 TGTGCCAGCAGCTTAGAGGCAGCCCAAAGGTTGGACGAGCAGTACTTC CASSLEAAQRLDEQYF
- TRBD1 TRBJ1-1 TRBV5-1 TGCGCCAGCAGCGATACGCGGGACAGGAACACTGAAGCTTTCTTT CASSDTRDRNTEAFF
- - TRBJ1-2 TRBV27 TGTGCCAGCAGTCAGAGGTACCCACCACCTACCCCGGGTCATGGCTACACCTTC CASSQRYPPPTPGHGYTF
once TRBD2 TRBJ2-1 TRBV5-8 TGTGCCAGCAGCGCCGGGACTAGCGGGGGGGATGAGCAGTTCTTC CASSAGTSGGDEQFF
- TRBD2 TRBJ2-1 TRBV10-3 TGTGCCATCAGTGAGTCGAGAGGGACTAGCGGGTTTGAGCAGTTCTTC CAISESRGTSGFEQFF
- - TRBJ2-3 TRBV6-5 TGTGCCAGCAGTTACTCCCCGAACTCCCGGGAAACGCAGTATTTT CASSYSPNSRETQYF
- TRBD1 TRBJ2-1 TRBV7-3 TGTGCCAGCAGCCCGGTGACAGGGTTTAACGTAGGAAATGAGCAGTTCTTC CASSPVTGFNVGNEQFF
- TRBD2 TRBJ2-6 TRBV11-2 TGTGCCAGCAGCTCCTCGGGGGGCTCTGGGGCCAACGTCCTGACTTTC CASSSSGGSGANVLTF
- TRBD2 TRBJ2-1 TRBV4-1 TGCGCCAGCAGCCAAGAGGCTTGGGGACTAGATAGTGGTGAGCAGTTCTTC CASSQEAWGLDSGEQFF
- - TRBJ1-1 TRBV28 TGTGCCAGCACCAACTTTGAAGGTTACACTGAAGCTTTCTTT CASTNFEGYTEAFF
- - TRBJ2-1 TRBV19 TGTGCCAGTAGTATGTTAGGGGATAGGGATGAGCAGTTCTTC CASSMLGDRDEQFF
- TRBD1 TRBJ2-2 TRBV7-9 TGTGCCAGCAGCCCGAGGACAGGGGGAAGGACCGGGGAGCTGTTTTTT CASSPRTGGRTGELFF
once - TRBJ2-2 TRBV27 TGTGCCAGCACTTTAGGCGATCCGAACACCGGGGAGCTGTTTTTT CASTLGDPNTGELFF
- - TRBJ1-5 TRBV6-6 TGTGCCAGCAGCCCCGTGGCGGTTGATAGCAATCAGCCCCAGCATTTT CASSPVAVDSNQPQHF
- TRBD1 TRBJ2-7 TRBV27 TGTGCCAGCAGTTTTTCCGGGACAGGGGCCTACGAGCAGTACTTC CASSFSGTGAYEQYF
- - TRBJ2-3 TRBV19 TGTGCCAGTAGTACGGGGACTCTTTCTTACACAGATACGCAGTATTTT CASSTGTLSYTDTQYF
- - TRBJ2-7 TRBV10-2 TGCGCCAGCAGTGCCGTGATCATGTCAGCCCACGAGCAGTACTTC CASSAVIMSAHEQYF
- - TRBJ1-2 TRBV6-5 TGTGCCAGCAGTTACCCGGACCGGGCAGGCTACACCTTC CASSYPDRAGYTF